These 23 T cell receptor beta chains were all obtained from the same sample, sequenced in a study of cytomegalovirus exposure and HLA in healthy donors (dated by TCRdb to about 2017). Library preparation employed the immunoSEQ multiplex PCR assay. For the multiplex PCR, a mixture combining 60 forward primers for TCR Vbeta segments and 13 reverse primers for TCR Jbeta segments was used. Held by TCRdb, this immuneACCESS table contains in-frame sequences only and omits some clones. Under half of the omission traces to an unresolved V gene where checked; the cause of the rest is unknown. Across this sample there are over 150,000 clones, with about 82% seen only once. The ten largest clones represent 6% to 9% of the sample. The sequenced sample was PBMCs. These receptors were taken from a woman in her twenties or thirties in good health and CMV-seropositive.

Worth noting for this clone: Distinct nucleotide sequences in the sample also encode this CDR3. The chain recombines TRBV5-8 with TRBJ1-5; 8 bases line up with TRBD1. CDR1 SGHTS and CDR2 YDEGEE come from the germline V gene. J lost 7 bases, V lost 3 bases, and 9 bases had no gene match. This CDR3 spans 15 amino acids. The CDR3 DNA reads TGTGCCAGCAGCTGGGATGGACAGGGCGGGCAGCCCCAGCATTTT. Translation: CASSWDGQGGQPQHF.

The count of this clone is one. The genes are TRBV4-3 and TRBJ2-2, with TRBD2 matching 12 bases. Germline V gene sequence: CDR1 LGHNA, CDR2 YSLEER. The CDR3 is made up of 20 amino acids. Germline trimming cut 0 bases from V and 4 bases from J; bases unmatched to any gene: 12. Written as DNA, the CDR3 is TGCGCCAGCAGCCAAGAGGCGGAGCTAGCGGGGGGGCTGACCACCGGGGAGCTGTTTTTT. Protein sequence: CASSQEAELAGGLTTGELFF.

The V and J genes are TRBV7-8 and TRBJ1-5; 7 bases fit TRBD1. The CDR3 is made up of 15 amino acids. Unmatched junction bases numbered 7, after V lost 4 bases and J lost 4 bases. CDR1 is SGHVS, CDR2 FQNEAQ, per germline. CDR3 residues: CASSSDRFGNQPQHF. CDR3 DNA sequence: TGTGCCAGCAGCTCGGACAGGTTCGGTAATCAGCCCCAGCATTTT. Full variable domain (remainder filled in from reference TRBV7-8 and TRBJ1-5): GAGVSQSPRYKVAKRGQDVALRCDPISGHVSLFWYQQALGQGPEFLTYFQNEAQLDKSGLPSDRFFAERPEGSVSTLKIQRTQQEDSAVYLCASSSDRFGNQPQHFGDGTRLSIL.

The rearrangement links TRBV5-6 to TRBJ2-7; TRBD2 might be the D (5 bases). The CDR3 runs 13 residues. Trimming cost V 3 bases and J 6 bases, with 13 bases left between them. Germline CDR1 and CDR2: SGHDT and YYEEEE. CDR3 DNA: TGTGCCAGCAGCTCGTCGGGCAGCGGCGAGCAGTACTTC. As protein: CASSSSGSGEQYF.

The V gene is TRBV4-2, the J gene TRBJ2-6; weak D call: TRBD1 (6 bases). Germline-derived CDR1 and CDR2 are LGHNA and YNFKEQ. V was cut by 2 bases and J by 0 bases, with 11 bases left in between. The CDR3 totals 17 residues. The CDR3 sequence: CASSQSSRGSGANVLTF. CDR3 nucleotides: TGTGCCAGCAGCCAAAGTTCCAGGGGCTCTGGGGCCAACGTCCTGACTTTC.

The chain's CDR3 is CASSQTTGIYEQYF. As DNA, the CDR3 is TGTGCCAGCAGCCAAACTACAGGGATCTACGAGCAGTACTTC. The chain links TRBV4-2 to TRBJ2-7, with a possible D match to TRBD1 (6 bases). CDR1 LGHNA and CDR2 YNFKEQ come from the germline V gene. Trimming cost V 2 bases and J 3 bases, with 11 bases left between them. The CDR3 has 14 amino acids.

This chain connects TRBV29-1 to TRBJ2-5; a possible D gene is TRBD1 (5 bases). This CDR3 has 13 residues. Trimming pared 6 bases from V and 2 bases from J, leaving 13 bases between. The germline CDR1 and CDR2 sequences are SQVTM and ANQGSEA. The CDR3 bases are TGCAGCGTCGCAGCGACAGATCAAGAGACCCAGTACTTC. Translated, it gives CSVAATDQETQYF.

The rearrangement uses TRBV4-2 and TRBJ2-7, with 7 bases fitting TRBD2. The V gene's germline CDR1 is LGHNA and CDR2 YNFKEQ. The CDR3 has 17 residues. After removal of 1 base from V and 3 bases from J, the junction contained 12 bases not matched to a gene. The CDR3 DNA is TGTGCCAGCAGCCAAGCCTCCCCGATTAGCGGGTTCTACGAGCAGTACTTC. Translated: CASSQASPISGFYEQYF.

This rearrangement joins TRBV28 to TRBJ1-1, with 8 bases identical to TRBD1. This CDR3 region has 15 residues. The junction had 10 bases not matched to a gene; V was cut back by 5 bases and J by 5 bases. Per the germline V gene, CDR1 is MDHEN and CDR2 is SYDVKM. The CDR3 DNA reads as TGTGCCAGCAGTCAACTAGGACAGGGAAAGACTGAAGCTTTCTTT. Encoded protein: CASSQLGQGKTEAFF.

V is TRBV10-3 and J is TRBJ1-1, with a weak D call TRBD1 (6 bases). Trimming removed 2 bases from V and 0 bases from J, with 10 bases in between. In germline, CDR1 is ENHRY, CDR2 SYGVKD. This CDR3 region has 15 residues. The DNA of the CDR3 is TGTGCCATCAGTGAGAAAGACAGGTTGAACACTGAAGCTTTCTTT. Amino acid sequence: CAISEKDRLNTEAFF.

The rearrangement joins TRBV4-1 to TRBJ1-1; TRBD1 is a possible D gene (5 bases). V lost 3 bases, J lost 5 bases, and 19 bases lay in between. Germline V gives CDR1 MGHRA, CDR2 YSYEKL. The CDR3 extends over 16 amino acids. CDR3 amino acids: CASSHFLRGSSTEAFF. CDR3 DNA sequence: TGCGCCAGCAGCCATTTTCTTCGGGGGAGTAGTACTGAAGCTTTCTTT.

The rearrangement links TRBV25-1 to TRBJ1-1; perhaps TRBD1 as D (5 bases). CDR3 length equals 14 residues. Looked up from germline, CDR1 is MGHDK and CDR2 is SYGVNS. V was cut by 4 bases and J by 3 bases, with 12 bases left in between. The CDR3 protein is CASSGGEDYTEAFF. The CDR3 DNA is TGTGCCAGCAGTGGGGGGGAAGATTACACTGAAGCTTTCTTT.

The chain combines TRBV27 with TRBJ1-1; weak D call: TRBD1 (6 bases). Germline loops: CDR1 MNHEY, CDR2 SMNVEV (reference sequence). The CDR3 loop spans 15 amino acids. With 5 bases removed from V and 4 bases from J, the gap between germline ends came to 17 bases. The CDR3 protein is CASSPQAGAATEAFF. The DNA for the CDR3 is TGTGCCAGCAGTCCCCAGGCAGGGGCGGCCACTGAAGCTTTCTTT.

V is TRBV6-1 and J is TRBJ1-2, with D possibly TRBD1 on 6 matching bases. V was pared by 1 base and J by 5 bases, with 17 bases between. This CDR3 spans 16 amino acids. The germline V gene encodes CDR1 MNHNS and CDR2 SASEGT. CDR3: CASSEVAGGARYGYTF. The CDR3 DNA reads TGTGCCAGCAGTGAAGTAGCGGGGGGGGCGCGGTATGGCTACACCTTC.

The chain joins TRBV30 to TRBJ2-5; 12 bases fit TRBD2. In germline, CDR1 is GTSNPN, CDR2 SVGIG (reference sequence). The CDR3 runs to 18 residues. The trim removed 0 bases at V and 5 bases at J, leaving 13 bases unmatched. CDR3: CAWSVGSTSGGWGETQYF. In DNA, the CDR3 is TGTGCCTGGAGTGTAGGGTCGACTAGCGGGGGTTGGGGGGAGACCCAGTACTTC.

This sequence joins TRBV2 and TRBJ1-6, with TRBD1 identical over 9 bases. CDR3 length equals 14 residues. Germline V gene data show CDR1 as SNHLY and CDR2 as FYNNEI. V lost 5 bases to trimming and J lost 9 bases; unmatched junction nucleotides: 5. CDR3: CASSMGQGGSPLHF. The CDR3 nucleotides read TGTGCCAGCAGTATGGGACAGGGAGGTTCACCCCTCCACTTT. Drawing the rest from reference TRBV2 and TRBJ1-6, the complete variable domain is EPEVTQTPSHQVTQMGQEVILRCVPISNHLYFYWYRQILGQKVEFLVSFYNNEISEKSEIFDDQFSVERPDGSNFTLKIRSTKLEDSAMYFCASSMGQGGSPLHFGNGTRLTVT.

J is TRBJ1-2 and V is TRBV5-5; 10 bases map to TRBD1. The CDR3 contains 17 residues. V lost 2 bases, J lost 0 bases, and 7 bases stayed unmatched. Germline assignment: CDR1 SGHKS and CDR2 YYEKEE (reference sequence). The CDR3 protein is CASSLSSGTGANYGYTF. CDR3 nucleotide sequence: TGTGCCAGCAGCTTAAGTTCCGGGACAGGGGCTAACTATGGCTACACCTTC.

This clone showed up just a few times. The V and J genes are TRBV18 and TRBJ2-7, with 7 nucleotides matching TRBD2. Per the germline V gene, CDR1 is KGHSH and CDR2 is LQKENI. The CDR3 sequence is 14 residues long. Trimming at V came to 0 bases and at J to 4 bases, leaving 3 bases not matched to a gene. The CDR3 here is CASSPPTSKYEQYF. The CDR3 DNA reads TGTGCCAGCTCACCACCGACTAGCAAATACGAGCAGTACTTC.

V and J are TRBV6-5 and TRBJ2-7, with TRBD2 matching over 7 bases. Trimming took 2 bases from V and 2 from J; bases not matched to a gene: 6. The CDR3 sequence is 15 residues long. The V gene's germline CDR1 is MNHEY and CDR2 SVGAGI. As DNA, the CDR3 is TGTGCCAGCAGTTACCAGGGACGGGGGGCCTACGAGCAGTACTTC. Protein: CASSYQGRGAYEQYF.

DNA for the CDR3: TGTGCCAGCAGCCGCGTAGGGGTAGTGCAGTACTTC. Translation gives CASSRVGVVQYF. The V gene is TRBV14, the J gene TRBJ2-5; tentative D call: TRBD1 (5 bases). The CDR3 consists of 12 residues. Trimming left V 4 bases short and J 11 bases short, with 14 bases between. CDR1 and CDR2 (germline): SGHDN, FVKESK.

The CDR3 sequence is CASSYLYEQYF. The CDR3 DNA reads TGTGCCAGCAGTTACCTCTACGAGCAGTACTTC. The chain links TRBV6-5 to TRBJ2-7; D ambiguous. The CDR3 runs to 11 residues. Germline values: CDR1 MNHEY, CDR2 SVGAGI. V lost 2 bases, J lost 3 bases, and 2 bases lay in between.

The chain employs TRBV7-9 and TRBJ1-3, with a possible D match to TRBD1 (5 bases). V lost 4 bases, J lost 0 bases, and 13 bases lay in between. Germline assignment: CDR1 SEHNR and CDR2 FQNEAQ (reference sequence). CDR3 length equals 16 residues. The chain's CDR3 is CASSSRGGVSGNTIYF. DNA of the CDR3: TGTGCCAGCAGCTCCCGGGGGGGGGTCTCTGGAAACACCATATATTTT.

The chain recombines TRBV19 with TRBJ1-6, with 8 bases that match TRBD1. The CDR3 has 17 amino acids. The trim removed 3 bases at V and 0 bases at J, leaving 4 bases unmatched. CDR1 is LNHDA, CDR2 SQIVND, per germline (reference sequence). CDR3 DNA: TGTGCCAGTAGTATCAGGACAGGGAGCTCCTATAATTCACCCCTCCACTTT. It codes for CASSIRTGSSYNSPLHF.